This T cell receptor (beta chain) came from a study of OX40 agonist ivuxolimab in advanced cancers. Study summary: Ivuxolimab doses were 0.01, 0.1, 0.3, 1.5, 3 or 10 mg/kg every 2 weeks.

This clone was seen only once. Its target is not known. Regarding the study as a whole: Certain nonresponders likewise exhibited a low normalized T-cell clonal expansion. Clonal expansion in partial responders at 0.1-3.0 mg/kg ranked among the lowest.

Produced via immunoSEQ multiplex PCR; TCRdb's table is partial and in-frame only. This table has about 82,000 clones, roughly 90% appearing once. Blood got drawn at baseline, again on cycle 4 day 1, and then on cycle 7 day 1. The V segment lost 4 bases and the J segment 6 bases; nucleotides outside the gene matches: 8. Germline V lookup: CDR1 MGHRA, CDR2 YSYEKL. The CDR3 sequence is 14 residues long. The J gene is TRBJ1-2, the V gene TRBV4-1, with TRBD1 identical over 7 bases. The receptor was derived from an adult with an advanced solid tumor such as melanoma, head and neck, liver or kidney cancer. The sample was CD4+ or CD8+ T cells sorted from blood, taken in a trial of the OX40 agonist ivuxolimab. In DNA, the CDR3 is TGCGCCAGCAGCCCGACAGGGCCAAGGAATGGCTACACCTTC. It translates to CASSPTGPRNGYTF.